A selection of T cell receptor beta chains follows, all from one sample in a study of OX40 agonist ivuxolimab in advanced cancers. Here immunoSEQ multiplex PCR was the method, and the copy in TCRdb shows in-frame clones only, minus some. The data show around 57,000 clones, with 86% seen just once and over 1% held by the top ten. Sequences were derived from CD4+ or CD8+ T cells sorted from blood, sampled in a trial of the OX40 agonist ivuxolimab. Source of these receptors: an adult with an advanced solid tumor such as melanoma, head and neck, liver or kidney cancer. CDR3s include the opening cysteine and the closing phenylalanine or tryptophan. Fields, in order: clone size, V gene, J gene, D gene, CDR3 DNA, CDR3 protein. A D gene is named only where the DNA matches it firmly. A row's size may be missing; if present it is once, few, many or a size class.

abundance: .
v_gene: TRBV6-5
j_gene: TRBJ2-2
d_gene: .
CDR3nt: TGTGCCACCGACACAGGGACCCGGAACACCGGGGAGCTGTTTTTT
CDR3aa: CATDTGTRNTGELFF

abundance: .
v_gene: TRBV28
j_gene: TRBJ2-1
d_gene: TRBD2
CDR3nt: TGTGCCAGCAGTCCCCCCCCAGCGGGAGCCCCTGAGCAGTTCTTC
CDR3aa: CASSPPPAGAPEQFF

abundance: few
v_gene: TRBV7-2
j_gene: TRBJ2-1
d_gene: TRBD2
CDR3nt: TGTGCCAGCAGCTTAAAGCGGGAGGGCAATGAGCAGTTCTTC
CDR3aa: CASSLKREGNEQFF

abundance: .
v_gene: TRBV7-3
j_gene: TRBJ1-1
d_gene: .
CDR3nt: TGTGCCAGCAGCACCCAGGGTGGGACTGAAGCTTTCTTT
CDR3aa: CASSTQGGTEAFF

abundance: .
v_gene: TRBV6-6
j_gene: TRBJ2-5
d_gene: .
CDR3nt: TGTGCCAGCAGTACAGGGATCGGGGCCCAGTACTTC
CDR3aa: CASSTGIGAQYF

abundance: .
v_gene: TRBV6-4
j_gene: TRBJ2-3
d_gene: TRBD1
CDR3nt: TGTGCCAGCAGTGACTCACCAGGGGGTAGCACAGATACACAGTATTTT
CDR3aa: CASSDSPGGSTDTQYF

abundance: .
v_gene: TRBV30
j_gene: TRBJ1-1
d_gene: .
CDR3nt: TGTGCCTGGAGCTCAGGGAGAACTGAAGCTTTCTTT
CDR3aa: CAWSSGRTEAFF

abundance: .
v_gene: TRBV10-3
j_gene: TRBJ1-1
d_gene: .
CDR3nt: TGTGCCACGAGTAGTCTGGGGGAAGTGACTGAAGCTTTCTTT
CDR3aa: CATSSLGEVTEAFF

abundance: .
v_gene: TRBV29-1
j_gene: TRBJ1-2
d_gene: .
CDR3nt: TGCAGCGTTGGCACGGGGGGAGGAGGCTACACCTTC
CDR3aa: CSVGTGGGGYTF

abundance: .
v_gene: TRBV15
j_gene: TRBJ2-5
d_gene: TRBD2
CDR3nt: TGTGCCACCAGCATTAGGAGGAGCGGGGGGTACCAAGAGACCCAGTACTTC
CDR3aa: CATSIRRSGGYQETQYF

abundance: few
v_gene: TRBV18
j_gene: TRBJ1-2
d_gene: TRBD1
CDR3nt: TGTGCCAGCACCCCCCCCGGGACAGGGGGCGGGTATGGCTACACCTTC
CDR3aa: CASTPPGTGGGYGYTF

abundance: .
v_gene: TRBV5-1
j_gene: TRBJ1-1
d_gene: .
CDR3nt: TGCGCCAGCAGCGCTGGGACACAGAACACTGAAGCTTTCTTT
CDR3aa: CASSAGTQNTEAFF

abundance: .
v_gene: TRBV5-1
j_gene: TRBJ2-7
d_gene: .
CDR3nt: TGCGCCAGCAGCTTAGGACCCCCGCCCCGCGAGCAGTACTTC
CDR3aa: CASSLGPPPREQYF

abundance: .
v_gene: TRBV6-6
j_gene: TRBJ1-1
d_gene: .
CDR3nt: TGTGCCAGCAGGATACAGGGTAACACTGAAGCTTTCTTT
CDR3aa: CASRIQGNTEAFF

abundance: .
v_gene: TRBV19
j_gene: TRBJ1-1
d_gene: .
CDR3nt: TGTGCCAGTAGTAACCGGGTTCCTTCCTACACTGAAGCTTTCTTT
CDR3aa: CASSNRVPSYTEAFF

abundance: .
v_gene: TRBV15
j_gene: TRBJ2-5
d_gene: .
CDR3nt: TGTGCCACCAGCAGAGATCTAGGCAGGGCAGAGACCCAGTACTTC
CDR3aa: CATSRDLGRAETQYF

abundance: .
v_gene: TRBV6-6
j_gene: TRBJ1-1
d_gene: TRBD1
CDR3nt: TGTGCCAGCAGTTACCCGAGACAGGGATGGACTGAAGCTTTCTTT
CDR3aa: CASSYPRQGWTEAFF

abundance: .
v_gene: TRBV11-3
j_gene: TRBJ2-7
d_gene: .
CDR3nt: TGTGCCAGGCACGAGGGGTCCGGCGAGCAGTACTTC
CDR3aa: CARHEGSGEQYF

abundance: .
v_gene: TRBV25-1
j_gene: TRBJ2-3
d_gene: .
CDR3nt: TGTGCCAGCAGTGACAGGGGAGGTAAAGATACGCAGTATTTT
CDR3aa: CASSDRGGKDTQYF

abundance: .
v_gene: TRBV2
j_gene: TRBJ2-5
d_gene: .
CDR3nt: TGTGCCAGCAGCGGGGTAGGGAGAGAGACCCAGTACTTC
CDR3aa: CASSGVGRETQYF

abundance: .
v_gene: TRBV5-1
j_gene: TRBJ2-1
d_gene: TRBD2
CDR3nt: TGCGCCAGCAGCTTGGCTAGCGGGAGAGTTGGCAATGAGCAGTTCTTC
CDR3aa: CASSLASGRVGNEQFF

abundance: .
v_gene: TRBV5-4
j_gene: TRBJ2-7
d_gene: .
CDR3nt: TGTGCCAGCAGTTTTGGACAGTCCAGCTCCTACGAGCAGTACTTC
CDR3aa: CASSFGQSSSYEQYF

abundance: once
v_gene: TRBV5-1
j_gene: TRBJ1-2
d_gene: .
CDR3nt: TGCGCCAGCAGCTTTATTCAGGGCTCTGGCTACACCTTC
CDR3aa: CASSFIQGSGYTF

abundance: .
v_gene: TRBV5-1
j_gene: TRBJ2-3
d_gene: TRBD1
CDR3nt: TGCGCCAGCAGCTTGCAAGGACAGGGGGTAGGGGAGGATACGCAGTATTTT
CDR3aa: CASSLQGQGVGEDTQYF

abundance: .
v_gene: TRBV6-1
j_gene: TRBJ1-1
d_gene: .
CDR3nt: TGTGCCAGCAGGACATTATTGAACACTGAAGCTTTCTTT
CDR3aa: CASRTLLNTEAFF

abundance: .
v_gene: TRBV30
j_gene: TRBJ2-1
d_gene: .
CDR3nt: TGTGCCTGGAGTGTACAAGTTGGGGAGCAGTTCTTC
CDR3aa: CAWSVQVGEQFF

abundance: .
v_gene: TRBV2
j_gene: TRBJ2-7
d_gene: TRBD2
CDR3nt: TGTGCCAGCAGTGAGATTGGGACTAGTGGCGAGCAGTACTTC
CDR3aa: CASSEIGTSGEQYF

abundance: .
v_gene: TRBV27
j_gene: TRBJ1-4
d_gene: .
CDR3nt: TGTGCCAGCAGTACCACAGTACTTGAAAAACTGTTTTTT
CDR3aa: CASSTTVLEKLFF

abundance: once
v_gene: TRBV7-3
j_gene: TRBJ2-2
d_gene: TRBD2
CDR3nt: TGTGCCAGCAGCTTTAGCGGGACGTGGGCTACCGGGGAGCTGTTTTTT
CDR3aa: CASSFSGTWATGELFF

abundance: once
v_gene: TRBV11-2
j_gene: TRBJ1-3
d_gene: TRBD1
CDR3nt: TGTGCCAGCAGCTCCGGACAGGCCTCTGGAAACACCATATATTTT
CDR3aa: CASSSGQASGNTIYF

abundance: .
v_gene: TRBV18
j_gene: TRBJ1-6
d_gene: TRBD1
CDR3nt: TGTGCCAGCTCACCAGGGACAGGGCATAATTCACCCCTCCACTTT
CDR3aa: CASSPGTGHNSPLHF

abundance: once
v_gene: TRBV19
j_gene: TRBJ1-1
d_gene: .
CDR3nt: TGTGCCAGTAGACCAGGCGCAGGGCAATTGACTGAAGCTTTCTTT
CDR3aa: CASRPGAGQLTEAFF

abundance: .
v_gene: TRBV30
j_gene: TRBJ2-2
d_gene: .
CDR3nt: TGTGCCTGGAGGGCAGTAGGTAGGCAGGGGTCCACCGGGGAGCTGTTTTTT
CDR3aa: CAWRAVGRQGSTGELFF

abundance: .
v_gene: TRBV28
j_gene: TRBJ1-1
d_gene: TRBD1
CDR3nt: TGTGCCAGCAGTTTCGCACAGGGGGGCACTGAAGCTTTCTTT
CDR3aa: CASSFAQGGTEAFF

abundance: .
v_gene: TRBV14
j_gene: TRBJ2-3
d_gene: .
CDR3nt: TGTGCCAGCAGCCAAGAATTGCTCCAGGGCACAGATACGCAGTATTTT
CDR3aa: CASSQELLQGTDTQYF

abundance: .
v_gene: TRBV19
j_gene: TRBJ2-1
d_gene: .
CDR3nt: TGTGCCAGTAGTATGTGGCAGGGTGGCTCCTACAATGAGCAGTTCTTC
CDR3aa: CASSMWQGGSYNEQFF

abundance: .
v_gene: TRBV23-1
j_gene: TRBJ2-5
d_gene: TRBD2
CDR3nt: TGCGCCAGCAGTCAAAGTGGACTCAGCGGGAGTTGTCAAGAGACCCAGTACTTC
CDR3aa: CASSQSGLSGSCQETQYF

abundance: .
v_gene: TRBV6-1
j_gene: TRBJ1-2
d_gene: .
CDR3nt: TGTGCCAGCAGCCCAACCGACGGCCTCTATGGCTACACCTTC
CDR3aa: CASSPTDGLYGYTF

abundance: .
v_gene: TRBV15
j_gene: TRBJ2-7
d_gene: .
CDR3nt: TGTGCCACCAGCAGAGGGGGGGAGAGGTTATTAGAGCAGTACTTC
CDR3aa: CATSRGGERLLEQYF

abundance: .
v_gene: TRBV30
j_gene: TRBJ2-3
d_gene: TRBD2
CDR3nt: TGTGCCTGGGGACTAGCGGGAATCACAGATACGCAGTATTTT
CDR3aa: CAWGLAGITDTQYF

abundance: once
v_gene: TRBV5-6
j_gene: TRBJ2-7
d_gene: TRBD1
CDR3nt: TGTGCCAGCAGCGTTAGGACAGGAGCCGCCTACGAGCAGTACTTC
CDR3aa: CASSVRTGAAYEQYF

abundance: .
v_gene: TRBV29-1
j_gene: TRBJ2-7
d_gene: .
CDR3nt: TGCAGCGTTGATGACGGCTACGAGCAGTACTTC
CDR3aa: CSVDDGYEQYF

abundance: .
v_gene: TRBV20-1
j_gene: TRBJ2-7
d_gene: .
CDR3nt: TGCAGTGCTAGCAGGGGCTACGAGCAGTACTTC
CDR3aa: CSASRGYEQYF

abundance: .
v_gene: TRBV6-6
j_gene: TRBJ2-7
d_gene: .
CDR3nt: TGTGCCAGCAGTTTCAACCTAGCCTACGAGCAGTACTTC
CDR3aa: CASSFNLAYEQYF

abundance: .
v_gene: TRBV7-3
j_gene: TRBJ2-1
d_gene: TRBD2
CDR3nt: TGTGCCAGCAGCTCACTAGCGGGAATCCATGAGCAGTTCTTC
CDR3aa: CASSSLAGIHEQFF

abundance: once
v_gene: TRBV27
j_gene: TRBJ2-5
d_gene: .
CDR3nt: TGTGCCAGCAGTCGAAGGTTAGGGTCAGAGACCCAGTACTTC
CDR3aa: CASSRRLGSETQYF

abundance: .
v_gene: TRBV5-5
j_gene: TRBJ2-7
d_gene: TRBD1
CDR3nt: TGTGCCAGCAGCAGGGACAGGTCCCGGGAGCAGTACTTC
CDR3aa: CASSRDRSREQYF

abundance: .
v_gene: TRBV7-3
j_gene: TRBJ2-1
d_gene: .
CDR3nt: TGTGCCAGCAGCCTTACCCGGGAGAATGAGCAGTTCTTC
CDR3aa: CASSLTRENEQFF

abundance: once
v_gene: TRBV27
j_gene: TRBJ1-1
d_gene: TRBD1
CDR3nt: TGTGCCAGCAGGTTTGACAGGGGGACTGAAGCTTTCTTT
CDR3aa: CASRFDRGTEAFF

abundance: .
v_gene: TRBV30
j_gene: TRBJ1-1
d_gene: .
CDR3nt: TGTGCCTGGAGTGTACAAGAAGGGGCTGAAGCTTTCTTT
CDR3aa: CAWSVQEGAEAFF

abundance: .
v_gene: TRBV5-1
j_gene: TRBJ2-7
d_gene: TRBD2
CDR3nt: TGCGCCAGCAGCCCATCGGGAGGGGAGCGGGAGCAGTACTTC
CDR3aa: CASSPSGGEREQYF

abundance: .
v_gene: TRBV18
j_gene: TRBJ1-5
d_gene: .
CDR3nt: TGTGCCAGCTCACCTACAGTTGATCAGCCCCAGCATTTT
CDR3aa: CASSPTVDQPQHF

abundance: few
v_gene: TRBV7-2
j_gene: TRBJ1-3
d_gene: TRBD1
CDR3nt: TGTGCCAGCAGCTTCCGGGACAGGAACGGTGCCATATATTTT
CDR3aa: CASSFRDRNGAIYF